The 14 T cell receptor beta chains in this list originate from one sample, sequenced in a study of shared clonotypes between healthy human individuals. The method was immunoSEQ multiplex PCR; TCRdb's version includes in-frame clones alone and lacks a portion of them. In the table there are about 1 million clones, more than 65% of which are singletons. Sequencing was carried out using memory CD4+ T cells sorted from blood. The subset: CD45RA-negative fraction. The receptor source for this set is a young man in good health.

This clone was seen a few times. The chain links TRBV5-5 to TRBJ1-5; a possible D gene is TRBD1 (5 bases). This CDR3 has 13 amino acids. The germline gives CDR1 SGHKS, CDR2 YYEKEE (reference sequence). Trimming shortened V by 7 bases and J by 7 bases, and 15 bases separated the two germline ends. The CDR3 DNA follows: TGTGCCAGCGGAAGAGGGGATGAGCAGCCCCAGCATTTT. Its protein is CASGRGDEQPQHF.

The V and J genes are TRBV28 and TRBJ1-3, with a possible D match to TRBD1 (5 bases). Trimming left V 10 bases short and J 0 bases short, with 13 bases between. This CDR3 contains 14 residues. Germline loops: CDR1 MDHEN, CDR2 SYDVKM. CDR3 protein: CATTRGLSGNTIYF. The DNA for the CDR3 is TGTGCCACAACCCGGGGACTCTCTGGAAACACCATATATTTT.

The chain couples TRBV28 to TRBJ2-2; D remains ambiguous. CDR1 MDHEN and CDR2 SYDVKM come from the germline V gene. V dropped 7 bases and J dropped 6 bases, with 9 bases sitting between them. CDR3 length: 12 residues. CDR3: CASTSQAGELFF. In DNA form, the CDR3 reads TGTGCCAGCACCTCTCAAGCCGGGGAGCTGTTTTTT.

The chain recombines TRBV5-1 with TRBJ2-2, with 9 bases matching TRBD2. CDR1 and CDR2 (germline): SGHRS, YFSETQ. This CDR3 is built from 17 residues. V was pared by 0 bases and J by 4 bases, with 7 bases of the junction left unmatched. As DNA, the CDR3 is TGCGCCAGCAGCTTGGAGGTAGCGGGGGCGACCACCGGGGAGCTGTTTTTT. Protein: CASSLEVAGATTGELFF.

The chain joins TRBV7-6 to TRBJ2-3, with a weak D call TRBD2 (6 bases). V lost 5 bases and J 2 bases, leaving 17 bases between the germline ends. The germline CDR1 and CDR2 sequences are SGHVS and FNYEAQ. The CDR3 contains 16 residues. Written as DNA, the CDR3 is TGTGCCAGCAGCAACCGGTTCGGGACTGCCACAGATACGCAGTATTTT. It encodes CASSNRFGTATDTQYF. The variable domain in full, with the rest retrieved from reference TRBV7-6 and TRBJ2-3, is GAGVSQSPRYKVTKRGQDVALRCDPISGHVSLYWYRQALGQGPEFLTYFNYEAQQDKSGLPNDRFSAERPEGSISTLTIQRTEQRDSAMYRCASSNRFGTATDTQYFGPGTRLTVL.

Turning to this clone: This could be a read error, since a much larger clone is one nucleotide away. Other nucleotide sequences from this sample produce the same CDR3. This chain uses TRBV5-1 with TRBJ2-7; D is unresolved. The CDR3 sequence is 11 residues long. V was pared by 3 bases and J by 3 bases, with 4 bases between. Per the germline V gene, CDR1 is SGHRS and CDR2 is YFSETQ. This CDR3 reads CASSSDYEQYF. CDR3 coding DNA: TGCGCCAGCAGCTCCGACTACGAGCAGTACTTC.

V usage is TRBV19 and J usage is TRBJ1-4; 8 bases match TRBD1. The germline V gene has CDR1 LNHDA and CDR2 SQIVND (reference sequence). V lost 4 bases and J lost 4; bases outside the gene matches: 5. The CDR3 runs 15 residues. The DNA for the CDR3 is TGTGCCAGTAGTACCTGGACAGGGATTAATGAAAAACTGTTTTTT. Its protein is CASSTWTGINEKLFF.

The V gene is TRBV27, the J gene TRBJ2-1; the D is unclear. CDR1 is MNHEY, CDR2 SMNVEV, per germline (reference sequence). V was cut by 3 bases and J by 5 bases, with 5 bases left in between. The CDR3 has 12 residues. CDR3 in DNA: TGTGCCAGCAGTTTTCTTCACAATGAGCAGTTCTTC. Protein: CASSFLHNEQFF.

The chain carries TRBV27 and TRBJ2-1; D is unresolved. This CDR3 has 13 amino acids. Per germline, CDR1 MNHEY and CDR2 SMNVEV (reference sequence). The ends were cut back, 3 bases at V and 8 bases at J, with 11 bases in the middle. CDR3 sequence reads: CASSLGLRYEQFF. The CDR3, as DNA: TGTGCCAGCAGTTTGGGGTTAAGGTATGAGCAGTTCTTC.

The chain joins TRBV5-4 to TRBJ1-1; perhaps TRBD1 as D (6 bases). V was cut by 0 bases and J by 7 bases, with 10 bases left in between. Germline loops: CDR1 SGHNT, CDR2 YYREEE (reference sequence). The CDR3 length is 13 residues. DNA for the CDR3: TGTGCCAGCAGCTTGGACAGGGCCTTTGAAGCTTTCTTT. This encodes CASSLDRAFEAFF.

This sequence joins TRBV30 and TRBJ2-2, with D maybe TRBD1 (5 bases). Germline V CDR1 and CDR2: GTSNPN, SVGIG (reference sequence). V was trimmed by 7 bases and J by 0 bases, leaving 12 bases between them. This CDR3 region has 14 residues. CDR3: CASGGRANTGELFF. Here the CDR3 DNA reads TGTGCCTCGGGCGGCAGGGCGAACACCGGGGAGCTGTTTTTT. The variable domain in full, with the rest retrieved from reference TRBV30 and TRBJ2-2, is SQTIHQWPATLVQPVGSPLSLECTVEGTSNPNLYWYRQAAGRGLQLLFYSVGIGQISSEVPQNLSASRPQDRQFILSSKKLLLSDSGFYLCASGGRANTGELFFGEGSRLTVL.

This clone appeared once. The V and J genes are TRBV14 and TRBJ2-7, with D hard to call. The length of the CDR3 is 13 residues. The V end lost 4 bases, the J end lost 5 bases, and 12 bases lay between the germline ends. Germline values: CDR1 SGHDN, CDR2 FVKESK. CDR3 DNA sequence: TGTGCCAGCAGCCTATCCCCAGGTAACGAGCAGTACTTC. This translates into CASSLSPGNEQYF.

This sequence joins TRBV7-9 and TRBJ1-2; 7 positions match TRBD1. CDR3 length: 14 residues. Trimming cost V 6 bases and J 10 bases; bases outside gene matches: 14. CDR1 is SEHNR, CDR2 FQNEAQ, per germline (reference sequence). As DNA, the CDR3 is TGTGCCAGCAGTTTTACCGGGACAGAAAGATTCTACACCTTC. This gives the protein CASSFTGTERFYTF.

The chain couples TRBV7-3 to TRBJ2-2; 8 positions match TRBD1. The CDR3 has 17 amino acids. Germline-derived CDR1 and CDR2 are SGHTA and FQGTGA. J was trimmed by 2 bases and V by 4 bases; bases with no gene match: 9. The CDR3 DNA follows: TGTGCCAGCAGCTCCACCGGACAGGGAGGCAACACCGGGGAGCTGTTTTTT. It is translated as CASSSTGQGGNTGELFF.